The next 26 T cell receptor beta chains were all read from a single sample in a study of blood T cell repertoires in COVID-19. Assay: immunoSEQ multiplex PCR; the TCRdb copy retains only in-frame clones and omits some. The sample lists a few hundred thousand clones, about 79% occurring once. The sequencing input was peripheral blood. The receptors derive from a man aged 35 to 55 who had recovered from COVID-19.

The chain couples TRBV7-9 to TRBJ1-2; D is perhaps TRBD1 (5 bases). CDR1 and CDR2 (germline): SEHNR, FQNEAQ (reference sequence). Trimming pared 5 bases from V and 5 bases from J, leaving 15 bases between. There are 14 residues in the CDR3. In nucleotides, the CDR3 is TGTGCCAGCAGCCCCGAGGAGGGGATGTATGGCTACACCTTC. Its protein is CASSPEEGMYGYTF.

This chain connects TRBV7-2 to TRBJ2-5; D may be TRBD1 (6 bases). V was shortened by 1 base and J by 5 bases, with 11 bases between the two germline ends. The CDR3 contains 14 residues. In germline, CDR1 is SGHTA, CDR2 FQGNSA. CDR3 sequence reads: CASSLEQGPETQYF. CDR3 nucleotides: TGTGCCAGCAGCTTAGAACAGGGTCCGGAGACCCAGTACTTC. The complete variable domain, with remaining parts taken from reference TRBV7-2 and TRBJ2-5, reads GAGVSQSPSNKVTEKGKDVELRCDPISGHTALYWYRQSLGQGLEFLIYFQGNSAPDKSGLPSDRFSAERTGGSVSTLTIQRTQQEDSAVYLCASSLEQGPETQYFGPGTRLLVL.

The gene calls are TRBV5-8 and TRBJ2-1; TRBD1 aligns across 10 bases. The V gene end was trimmed by 3 bases and the J gene end by 8 bases; junction bases not matched to a gene: 8. The CDR3 is 15 residues long. CDR1 SGHTS and CDR2 YDEGEE come from the germline V gene. CDR3 loop: CASSSDRGRSDEQFF. The CDR3 DNA is TGTGCCAGCAGCTCCGACAGGGGGCGGTCCGATGAGCAGTTCTTC.

The V call is TRBV2, the J call TRBJ2-2; the D gene is possibly TRBD2 (6 bases). Trimming took 5 bases from V and 2 from J, leaving 12 bases between them. This CDR3 spans 15 amino acids. Germline V gene lookup returns CDR1 SNHLY and CDR2 FYNNEI. The CDR3 DNA sequence: TGTGCCAGCAGTCGGGGGTGGGGTAACACCGGGGAGCTGTTTTTT. It encodes CASSRGWGNTGELFF.

The V call is TRBV5-4, the J call TRBJ1-5; 9 bases map to TRBD1. This CDR3 comprises 16 residues. CDR1 is SGHNT and CDR2 is YYREEE in the germline V gene (reference sequence). The V and J ends lost 2 bases and 5 bases, in that order; junction bases with no gene match: 8. CDR3 sequence reads: CASSFKGQGGDQPQHF. DNA for the CDR3: TGTGCCAGCAGCTTTAAGGGACAGGGCGGGGATCAGCCCCAGCATTTT.

V and J are TRBV14 and TRBJ2-1; weak D call: TRBD1 (6 bases). Looked up from germline, CDR1 is SGHDN and CDR2 is FVKESK. Trimming removed 3 bases from V and 15 bases from J, with 15 bases in between. The CDR3 has 12 amino acids. This CDR3 is CASSQYTGYPFF. The DNA of the CDR3 is TGTGCCAGCAGCCAGTATACAGGGTATCCGTTCTTC.

This clone was seen a single time. The V and J genes are TRBV11-3 and TRBJ1-2; no firm D call. The CDR3 is made up of 13 amino acids. Germline V gene lookup returns CDR1 SGHNT and CDR2 YENEEA. The germline V and J ends were trimmed by 1 base and 4 bases, with 7 bases remaining between them. In DNA, the CDR3 is TGTGCCAGCAGCTTAGGACGGAGCTATGGCTACACCTTC. Its protein is CASSLGRSYGYTF.

V usage is TRBV18 and J usage is TRBJ2-3; the D is unclear. CDR1 and CDR2 (germline): KGHSH, LQKENI. V was trimmed by 0 bases and J by 3 bases, leaving 13 bases between them. This CDR3 comprises 16 residues. This CDR3 is CASSPPRSGLTDTQYF. CDR3 DNA: TGTGCCAGCTCACCACCACGGTCCGGTTTGACAGATACGCAGTATTTT.

The chain couples TRBV24-1 to TRBJ1-2; 10 bases line up with TRBD1. CDR1 and CDR2 from the germline V gene are KGHDR and SFDVKD. V lost 5 bases and J lost 0; bases outside the gene matches: 5. The CDR3 has 16 amino acids. As DNA, the CDR3 is TGTGCCACCAGTGGTAGACAGGGGGCAGCTAACTATGGCTACACCTTC. Encoded protein: CATSGRQGAANYGYTF.

This chain joins TRBV6-5 and TRBJ1-2, with TRBD1 matching over 7 bases. Germline V CDR1 and CDR2: MNHEY, SVGAGI. There are 15 residues in the CDR3. J gave up 4 bases and V 5 bases, and 10 bases lay outside the gene matches. The CDR3 DNA is TGTGCCAGCAGTACCGGCCTGGGACAGATCTATGGCTACACCTTC. It encodes CASSTGLGQIYGYTF.

This clone has only one observation. The V gene is TRBV5-5, the J gene TRBJ1-2, with no clear D. This CDR3 is built from 14 residues. The V gene lost 1 base and the J gene lost 3 bases, with 10 bases spanning the gap. CDR1 and CDR2 from the germline V gene are SGHKS and YYEKEE (reference sequence). The DNA of the CDR3 is TGTGCCAGCAGCTTGCAATTCACAGACTATGGCTACACCTTC. This translates into CASSLQFTDYGYTF.

The chain recombines TRBV10-3 with TRBJ2-5; a possible D gene is TRBD2 (5 bases). V dropped 8 bases and J dropped 7 bases, with 23 bases sitting between them. The length of the CDR3 is 15 residues. From germline, CDR1 is ENHRY and CDR2 SYGVKD. CDR3 nucleotide sequence: TGTGCCATCTCCGAGTACGGGGAGACCATGGGGACCCAGTACTTC. Its protein product is CAISEYGETMGTQYF.

This chain uses TRBV3-1 (or the pseudogene TRBV3-2) with TRBJ2-4; 7 nucleotides agree with TRBD1. Germline V gives CDR1 LGHDT, CDR2 YNNKEL (reference sequence). The CDR3 is 14 residues long. Trimming took 5 bases from V and 8 from J; bases not matched to a gene: 9. The CDR3 loop is CASSDRQGRDIQYF. CDR3 sequence (DNA): TGTGCCAGCAGCGACAGACAGGGCCGGGACATTCAGTACTTC.

The chain combines TRBV7-2 with TRBJ2-3, with D tentatively TRBD1 (7 bases). The germline V and J ends were trimmed by 6 bases and 0 bases, with 13 bases remaining between them. This CDR3 comprises 15 residues. Germline CDR1 is SGHTA and CDR2 is FQGNSA. The CDR3: CASRLQGGSTDTQYF. The CDR3 coding sequence is TGTGCCAGCAGATTGCAGGGGGGTAGCACAGATACGCAGTATTTT.

The CDR3 region is CATSRPGAPANSPLHF. In DNA, the CDR3 is TGTGCCACCAGCCGACCTGGAGCTCCTGCTAATTCACCCCTCCACTTT. The V and J genes are TRBV15 and TRBJ1-6; no clear D gene. V lost 5 bases and J 6 bases, leaving 17 bases between the germline ends. The germline V gene encodes CDR1 LNHNV and CDR2 YYDKDF (reference sequence). The CDR3 has 16 residues.

The V gene is TRBV9, the J gene TRBJ2-6; no clear D gene. Germline V gene data show CDR1 as SGDLS and CDR2 as YYNGEE. This CDR3 comprises 17 residues. Trimming left V 0 bases short and J 2 bases short, with 12 bases between. This chain's CDR3 is CASSVEVTEAGANVLTF. The CDR3 DNA reads as TGTGCCAGCAGCGTAGAGGTCACAGAAGCTGGGGCCAACGTCCTGACTTTC.

This chain connects TRBV7-2 to TRBJ2-5; 7 bases align to TRBD1. This CDR3 is built from 17 residues. The V gene's germline CDR1 is SGHTA and CDR2 FQGNSA. V lost 1 base, J lost 2 bases, and 10 bases stayed unmatched. This chain's CDR3 is CASSLEVGDSWQETQYF. The CDR3 coding sequence is TGTGCCAGCAGCTTAGAGGTGGGGGACAGTTGGCAAGAGACCCAGTACTTC.

V gene TRBV5-5 combines with J gene TRBJ2-5, with a tentative D call TRBD1 (5 bases). The CDR3 runs to 13 residues. The germline V and J ends were trimmed by 5 bases and 8 bases, with 16 bases remaining between them. The germline gives CDR1 SGHKS, CDR2 YYEKEE (reference sequence). The CDR3 spells CASRQAADSTQYF. For the CDR3, the DNA is TGTGCCAGCAGACAGGCCGCGGATAGTACCCAGTACTTC.

The chain couples TRBV3-1 (or the pseudogene TRBV3-2) to TRBJ1-2, with D unclear. The length of the CDR3 is 16 residues. CDR1 is LGHDT and CDR2 is YNNKEL in the germline V gene (reference sequence). Trimming left V 0 bases short and J 6 bases short, with 17 bases between. The CDR3: CASSQETATAINGYTF. The CDR3, as DNA: TGTGCCAGCAGCCAAGAGACCGCTACAGCCATTAATGGCTACACCTTC.

This chain joins TRBV3-1 (or the pseudogene TRBV3-2) and TRBJ1-6; D is undetermined. The germline V gene encodes CDR1 LGHDT and CDR2 YNNKEL (reference sequence). The CDR3 is 15 residues long. The V and J ends lost 0 bases and 7 bases respectively, with 10 bases between them. The CDR3 DNA reads as TGTGCCAGCAGCCAAGATCGCGGTAGAAATTCACCCCTCCACTTT. This codes for CASSQDRGRNSPLHF.

This clone was counted once. This rearrangement joins TRBV11-2 to TRBJ1-1, with 8 bases lining up with TRBD1. Germline CDR1 is SGHAT and CDR2 is FQNNGV. CDR3 size: 14 residues. J was trimmed by 7 bases and V by 5 bases; bases with no gene match: 9. In DNA form, the CDR3 reads TGTGCCAGCAGCCCCTCTCCGGGACAGGATGAAGCTTTCTTT. It yields the protein CASSPSPGQDEAFF.

The rearrangement links TRBV5-1 to TRBJ1-5, with D possibly matching TRBD1 (5 bases). Trimming removed 2 bases from V and 7 bases from J, with 13 bases in between. The germline V gene has CDR1 SGHRS and CDR2 YFSETQ. The length of the CDR3 is 14 residues. The CDR3 sequence: CASSFSGPEQPQHF. DNA for the CDR3: TGCGCCAGCAGCTTCTCAGGGCCGGAGCAGCCCCAGCATTTT.

The rearrangement joins TRBV5-4 to TRBJ1-5; 9 bases map to TRBD1. The trim removed 4 bases at V and 8 bases at J, leaving 10 bases unmatched. CDR1 and CDR2 (germline): SGHNT, YYREEE (reference sequence). This CDR3 has 15 amino acids. In DNA form, the CDR3 reads TGTGCCAGCAGCCGGAAGGACAGGGGAGAGGAGCCCCAGCATTTT. Translated, it gives CASSRKDRGEEPQHF.

This chain uses TRBV2 with TRBJ2-5, with a weak D call TRBD2 (6 bases). Germline values: CDR1 SNHLY, CDR2 FYNNEI. The CDR3 extends over 13 amino acids. The V end lost 7 bases, the J end lost 0 bases, and 9 bases lay between the germline ends. The CDR3 loop reads CASIRDYQETQYF. CDR3 sequence (DNA): TGTGCCAGCATAAGGGACTACCAAGAGACCCAGTACTTC.

This rearrangement joins TRBV6-1 to TRBJ1-5; TRBD1 matches at 8 bases. CDR3 length: 19 amino acids. J was trimmed by 0 bases and V by 4 bases; bases with no gene match: 14. Germline CDR1 MNHNS, CDR2 SASEGT. The CDR3 loop is CASSGLSTGDFYSNQPQHF. The CDR3 nucleotides read TGTGCCAGCAGTGGTCTGTCGACAGGGGACTTCTATAGCAATCAGCCCCAGCATTTT.

The V and J genes are TRBV2 and TRBJ1-2; a weak D match, TRBD1 (5 bases). The germline V gene encodes CDR1 SNHLY and CDR2 FYNNEI. V was trimmed by 6 bases and J by 1 base, leaving 9 bases between them. The CDR3 covers 13 residues. The CDR3 DNA is TGTGCCAGCAGCCGAGACAGTAACTATGGCTACACCTTC. Translating it yields CASSRDSNYGYTF.